This entry lists 6 T cell receptor beta chains sequenced from one sample in a study of spatial heterogeneity in lung cancer. TCRdb re-called the 5' RACE reads with MiXCR, one entry per CDR3 protein. Found here are 30,000 to 45,000 distinct CDR3 sequences, around 7.5% of them singletons; the top ten hold 25% to 35%. Time point denoted: sample taken at primary tumor resection. The sequenced sample was PBMCs, obtained at surgery. These receptors were taken from a male donor with early-stage non-small cell lung cancer.

At least ten counts were recorded for this clonotype. V is TRBV20-1 and J is TRBJ1-4; the match to TRBD1 covers 11 bases. Germline CDR1 is DFQATT and CDR2 is SNEGSKA (reference sequence). V trimming: 6 bases; J trimming: 4 bases; junction bases outside the gene matches: 10. This CDR3 contains 16 residues. The CDR3 DNA reads as TGCAGTGCCCCGGGACAGGGGGACGTCAATAATGAAAAACTGTTTTTT. Protein: CSAPGQGDVNNEKLFF.

This chain links TRBV6-5 with TRBJ2-2; 8 bases line up with TRBD2. CDR1 MNHEY and CDR2 SVGAGI come from the germline V gene. V shed 6 bases and J 7 bases; nucleotides not matched to a gene: 10. The CDR3 is 15 amino acids. The CDR3: CASSTLGGAGGELFF. CDR3 in DNA: TGTGCCAGCAGCACCCTCGGGGGGGCCGGCGGGGAGCTGTTTTTT.

This clonotype is classed as medium-sized (0.01 to 0.1%). This chain connects TRBV7-2 to TRBJ2-1; D might be TRBD1 (6 bases). In germline, CDR1 is SGHTA, CDR2 FQGNSA. CDR3 size: 16 residues. V was clipped by 4 bases and J by 9 bases, with 22 bases between them. The CDR3 sequence: CASSSRQDGPGREQFF. The CDR3, as DNA: TGTGCCAGCAGCTCCCGACAGGACGGGCCGGGACGTGAGCAGTTCTTC.

There are many counts of this clonotype. V usage is TRBV7-9 and J usage is TRBJ1-6; D is ambiguous. The germline V gene has CDR1 SEHNR and CDR2 FQNEAQ (reference sequence). CDR3 length: 15 amino acids. Trimming cost V 3 bases and J 9 bases, with 15 bases left between them. CDR3 sequence: CASSLGTGYGSPLHF. The CDR3 region has the DNA TGTGCCAGCAGCTTGGGAACGGGATATGGTTCACCCCTCCACTTT.

This clonotype occurred a few times. J is TRBJ1-1 and V is TRBV7-4, with D tentatively TRBD1 (6 bases). Germline lookup yields CDR1 SGHVT and CDR2 SQSDAQ. V lost 3 bases and J 7 bases, leaving 15 bases between the germline ends. The CDR3 is 14 amino acids. The CDR3 reads CASSFSGGAGEAFF. The CDR3, as DNA: TGTGCCAGCAGCTTTTCCGGGGGGGCTGGTGAAGCTTTCTTT. Full variable domain (remainder filled in from reference TRBV7-4 and TRBJ1-1): GAGVSQSPRYKVAKRGRDVALRCDSISGHVTLYWYRQTLGQGSEVLTYSQSDAQRDKSGRPSGRFSAERPERSVSTLKIQRTEQGDSAVYLCASSFSGGAGEAFFGQGTRLTVV.

In its sample, this clonotype was seen many times. This chain connects TRBV4-3 to TRBJ2-3, with D possibly matching TRBD2 (6 bases). The CDR3 spans 17 residues. Trimming took 1 base from V and 2 from J, leaving 16 bases between them. CDR1 is LGHNA and CDR2 is YSLEER in the germline V gene. The CDR3 protein is CASSQVGGAVNTDTQYF. The CDR3 DNA reads as TGCGCCAGCAGCCAAGTAGGCGGGGCGGTGAACACAGATACGCAGTATTTT.